A single TCR beta chain is shown here with its context. This receptor's antigen is unknown. No much larger clone exists at a distance of one base, and base qualities are not known. The data were obtained in a study of blood T cell repertoires in COVID-19 (dated by TCRdb to 2018 to 2021). A note on the overall study: Samples covering the acute and convalescent phases of COVID-19 were provided by collaborators in the United States, Italy and Spain. A de-identified subject ID, COVID-19 status, age in years and sex were almost always included in the sample metadata. Subjects who had been exposed to COVID-19, were actively infected with it, or had recovered from it provided the deeply sampled blood TCRbeta repertoires that made up the dataset. The prospective study material was composed of cDNA or gDNA derived from T cells, B-cell-depleted T cells, or PBMCs. The samples were drawn from the first 160 participants of the ongoing ImmuneRACE study and from 1,254 subjects provided by 6 global collaborators. The repertoires were released in a freely available public database meant as a resource for research on the immune response to SARS-CoV-2. HLA class I and class II types, where available, came from metadata supplied by the sample provider rather than from assay-based typing. Study-wide findings and limitations: How much clinical and demographic metadata was included differed by source and by participant, and the metadata was provided uncurated.

The collaborating institutions used their own protocols to collect whole blood in K2EDTA tubes. For TCRbeta analysis, collaborators shipped samples in one of three forms: frozen whole blood, isolated PBMCs, or DNA extracted from either of those sample types. Counted from cysteine to phenylalanine, this CDR3 has 16 amino acids. CDR3 DNA only is kept here, 48 bases in frame from base 1. The V end gives up 1 base and the J end 4 bases, leaving 6 bases in the junction not matched to a gene. Reading the germline V gene gives CDR1 LGHNA and CDR2 YNFKEQ. The immunoSEQ Assay, a bias-controlled multiplex PCR, was used to amplify TCRbeta CDR3 regions from genomic DNA. The study's own analysis went as follows. The number of nucleated cells in each sample was estimated by amplification of reference gene primers within the assay. To quantify the absolute abundance of each unique TCRbeta CDR3 rearrangement, sequence reads were collapsed and filtered. Productive Simpson clonality was computed per sample as the square root of Simpson's diversity index over productive rearrangements. Sourced from immuneACCESS, this table was stored by TCRdb with only in-frame sequences that have V and J called. A share of the clones is absent; for the studies checked, an unresolved V gene accounts for under half, and the remainder has no known explanation. The DNA gave D and trimming, while V, J and clone size come from that table. The sample data list 150,000 to 200,000 clones, and 82% of these were observed just once. 10% to 13% of the sample is held by the ten biggest clonotypes.

Sequenced sample: peripheral blood. Recombination connected TRBV4-2 to TRBJ2-7; 11 bases in the junction line up with TRBD1. The sequence was collected from a woman aged 80 or over with active or convalescent COVID-19. The CDR3 loop reads CASSQGDGQGAYEQYF. The bases read TGTGCCAGCAGCCAAGGGGACGGACAGGGGGCTTACGAGCAGTACTTC.